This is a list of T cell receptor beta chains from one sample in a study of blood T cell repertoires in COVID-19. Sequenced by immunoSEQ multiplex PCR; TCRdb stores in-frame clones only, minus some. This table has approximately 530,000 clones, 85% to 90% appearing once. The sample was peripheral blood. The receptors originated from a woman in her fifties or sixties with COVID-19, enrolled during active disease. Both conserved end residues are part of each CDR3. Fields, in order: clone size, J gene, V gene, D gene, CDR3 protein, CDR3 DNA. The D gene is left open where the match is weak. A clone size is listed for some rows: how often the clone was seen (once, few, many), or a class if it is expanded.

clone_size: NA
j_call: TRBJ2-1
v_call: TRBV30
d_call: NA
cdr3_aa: CAWKRSNEQFF
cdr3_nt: TGTGCCTGGAAGAGGAGTAATGAGCAGTTCTTC

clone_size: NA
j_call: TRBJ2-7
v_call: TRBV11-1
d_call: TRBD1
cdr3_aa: CASSLGQGVLYEQYF
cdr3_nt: TGTGCCAGCAGCTTAGGACAGGGCGTTCTCTACGAGCAGTACTTC

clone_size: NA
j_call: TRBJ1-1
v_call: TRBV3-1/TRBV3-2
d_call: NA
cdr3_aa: CASSRSTGLTEAFF
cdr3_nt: TGTGCCAGCAGCCGCTCTACAGGGCTCACTGAAGCTTTCTTT

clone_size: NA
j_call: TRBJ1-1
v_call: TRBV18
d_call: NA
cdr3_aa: CASSPPAGGRTEAFF
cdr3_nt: TGTGCCAGCTCACCACCGGCGGGAGGTCGGACTGAAGCTTTCTTT

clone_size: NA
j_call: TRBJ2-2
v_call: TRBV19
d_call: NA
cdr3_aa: CASFGGEVTGELFF
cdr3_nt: TGTGCCAGTTTCGGTGGGGAGGTTACCGGGGAGCTGTTTTTT

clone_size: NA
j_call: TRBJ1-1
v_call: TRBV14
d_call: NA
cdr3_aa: CASSPKEAANTEAFF
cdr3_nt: TGTGCCAGCAGCCCCAAAGAGGCCGCTAACACTGAAGCTTTCTTT

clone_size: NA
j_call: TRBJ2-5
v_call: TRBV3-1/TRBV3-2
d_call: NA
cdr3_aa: CASSQPVSKNRETQYF
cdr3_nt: TGTGCCAGCAGCCAGCCCGTCTCCAAAAATCGGGAGACCCAGTACTTC

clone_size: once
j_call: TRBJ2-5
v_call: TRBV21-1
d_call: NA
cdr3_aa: CASSIRDRPLETQYF
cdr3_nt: TGTGCCAGCAGCATTAGGGACAGACCCTTAGAGACCCAGTACTTC

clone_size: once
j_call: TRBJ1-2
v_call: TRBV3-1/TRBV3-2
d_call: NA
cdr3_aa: CASSQGPLTPGGYTF
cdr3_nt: TGTGCCAGCAGCCAAGGACCCCTCACACCGGGTGGCTACACCTTC

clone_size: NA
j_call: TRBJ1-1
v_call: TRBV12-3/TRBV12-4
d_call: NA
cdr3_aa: CASSLVRGYMAFF
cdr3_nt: TGTGCCAGCAGTTTAGTCAGGGGATATATGGCTTTCTTT

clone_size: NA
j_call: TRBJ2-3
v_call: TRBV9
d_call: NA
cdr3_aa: CASRSQGADTQYF
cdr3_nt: TGTGCCAGCAGGAGTCAGGGCGCAGATACGCAGTATTTT

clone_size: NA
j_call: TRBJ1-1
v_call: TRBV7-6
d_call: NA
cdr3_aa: CASSLRTPPNTEAFF
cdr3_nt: TGTGCCAGCAGCCTCAGGACTCCCCCGAACACTGAAGCTTTCTTT

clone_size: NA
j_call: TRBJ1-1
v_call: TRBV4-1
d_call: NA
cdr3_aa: CASSLAYTEAFF
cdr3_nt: TGCGCCAGCAGCCTAGCGTACACTGAAGCTTTCTTT

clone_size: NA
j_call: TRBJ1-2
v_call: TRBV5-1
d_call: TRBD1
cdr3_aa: CASSSLAPGGGYGYTF
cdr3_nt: TGCGCCAGCAGCTCGTTGGCCCCAGGGGGCGGCTATGGCTACACCTTC

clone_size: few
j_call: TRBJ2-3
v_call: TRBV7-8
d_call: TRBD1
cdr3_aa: CASSSLGQGRDTQYF
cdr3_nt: TGTGCCAGCAGCTCTTTAGGACAGGGTAGGGATACGCAGTATTTT

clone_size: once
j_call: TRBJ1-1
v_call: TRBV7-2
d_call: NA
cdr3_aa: CASSPRLGENTEAFF
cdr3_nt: TGTGCCAGCAGCCCCCGATTAGGGGAGAACACTGAAGCTTTCTTT

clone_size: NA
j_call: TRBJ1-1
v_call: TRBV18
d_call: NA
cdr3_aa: CASSLGQSLESFF
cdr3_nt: TGTGCCAGCTCACTTGGACAGTCCCTTGAATCTTTCTTT

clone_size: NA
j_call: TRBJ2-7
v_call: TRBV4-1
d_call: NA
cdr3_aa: CASRERLGWLYEQYF
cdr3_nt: TGCGCCAGCAGGGAGAGACTTGGGTGGCTCTACGAGCAGTACTTC

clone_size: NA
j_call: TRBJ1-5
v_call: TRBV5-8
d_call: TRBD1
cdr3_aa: CASSFTGTGGHQPQHF
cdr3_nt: TGTGCCAGCAGCTTTACCGGGACAGGGGGACATCAGCCCCAGCATTTT

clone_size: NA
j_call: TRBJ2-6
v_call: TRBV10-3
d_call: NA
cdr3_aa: CAISEIAQVAGANVLTF
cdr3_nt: TGTGCCATCAGTGAAATAGCCCAAGTAGCTGGGGCCAACGTCCTGACTTTC

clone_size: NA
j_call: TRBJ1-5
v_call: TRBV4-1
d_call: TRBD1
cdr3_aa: CASSQANTRGNQPQHF
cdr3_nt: TGCGCCAGCAGCCAGGCGAATACCAGGGGGAATCAGCCCCAGCATTTT

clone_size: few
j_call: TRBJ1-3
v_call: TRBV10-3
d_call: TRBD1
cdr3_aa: CAIRTGTVNAGNTIYF
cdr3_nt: TGTGCCATCAGAACCGGGACAGTGAACGCTGGAAACACCATATATTTT

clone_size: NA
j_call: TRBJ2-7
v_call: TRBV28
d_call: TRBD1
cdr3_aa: CASRLPTGQGRAYEQYF
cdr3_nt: TGTGCCAGCAGACTGCCGACCGGACAGGGAAGGGCCTACGAGCAGTACTTC

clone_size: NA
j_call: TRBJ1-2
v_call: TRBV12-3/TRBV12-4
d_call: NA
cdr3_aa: CASSPTREGYTF
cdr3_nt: TGTGCCAGCAGCCCCACGCGGGAGGGCTACACCTTC

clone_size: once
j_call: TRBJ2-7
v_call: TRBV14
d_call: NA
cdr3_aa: CASSRQGLGEQYF
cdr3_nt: TGTGCCAGCAGCCGCCAGGGGTTGGGGGAGCAGTACTTC

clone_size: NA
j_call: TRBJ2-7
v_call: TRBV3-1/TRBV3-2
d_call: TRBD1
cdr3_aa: CASSRTGMDEQYF
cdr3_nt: TGTGCCAGCAGCAGGACAGGGATGGACGAGCAGTACTTC

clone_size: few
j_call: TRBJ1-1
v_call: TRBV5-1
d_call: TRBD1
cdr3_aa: CASSLQGQGFGGTEAFF
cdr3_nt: TGCGCCAGCAGCTTGCAGGGACAGGGATTTGGGGGGACTGAAGCTTTCTTT

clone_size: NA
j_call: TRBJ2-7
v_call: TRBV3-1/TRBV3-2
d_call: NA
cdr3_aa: CASSQVQGPYEQYF
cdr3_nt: TGTGCCAGCAGCCAAGTTCAGGGGCCCTACGAGCAGTACTTC

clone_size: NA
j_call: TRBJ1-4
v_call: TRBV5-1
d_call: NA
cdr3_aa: CASSPLRSSDEKLFF
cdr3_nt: TGCGCCAGCAGCCCCCTTAGGAGCTCGGATGAAAAACTGTTTTTT

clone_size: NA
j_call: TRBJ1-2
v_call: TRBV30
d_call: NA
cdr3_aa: CAWRARGNYGYTF
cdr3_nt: TGTGCCTGGAGGGCACGAGGGAACTATGGCTACACCTTC

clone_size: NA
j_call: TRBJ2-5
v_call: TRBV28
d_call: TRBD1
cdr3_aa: CASRTGIRETQYF
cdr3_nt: TGTGCCAGCAGGACAGGGATCAGAGAGACCCAGTACTTC

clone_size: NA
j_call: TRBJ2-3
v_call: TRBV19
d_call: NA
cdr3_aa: CASSSSGHRTDTQYF
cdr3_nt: TGTGCCAGTAGTAGCTCCGGTCACCGCACAGATACGCAGTATTTT

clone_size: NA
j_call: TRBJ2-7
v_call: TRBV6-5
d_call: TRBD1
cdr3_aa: CASSYSGQLFSYEQYF
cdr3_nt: TGTGCCAGCAGTTACTCGGGACAGCTTTTTTCCTACGAGCAGTACTTC

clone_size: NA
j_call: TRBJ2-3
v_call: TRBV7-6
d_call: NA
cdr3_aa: CASSPPGESDTQYF
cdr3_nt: TGTGCCAGCAGCCCTCCAGGGGAGTCAGATACGCAGTATTTT

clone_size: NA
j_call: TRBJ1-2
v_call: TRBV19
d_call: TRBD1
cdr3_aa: CATATRQGANYGYTF
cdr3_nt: TGTGCCACCGCCACTCGACAGGGAGCTAACTATGGCTACACCTTC

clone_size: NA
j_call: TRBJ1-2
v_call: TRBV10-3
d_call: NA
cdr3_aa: CAISSGGGLDGYTF
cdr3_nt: TGTGCCATCAGCTCCGGCGGGGGTCTGGATGGCTACACCTTC

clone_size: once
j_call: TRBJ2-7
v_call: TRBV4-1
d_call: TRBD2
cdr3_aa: CASSTRLAGGLEQYF
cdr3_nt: TGCGCCAGCAGCACTCGACTAGCGGGGGGACTCGAGCAGTACTTC

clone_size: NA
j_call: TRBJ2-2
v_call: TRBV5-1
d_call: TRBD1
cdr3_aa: CASSIITGALTGELFF
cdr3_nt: TGCGCCAGCAGCATTATTACAGGGGCTTTAACCGGGGAGCTGTTTTTT

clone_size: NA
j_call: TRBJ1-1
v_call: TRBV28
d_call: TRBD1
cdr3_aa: CASRGTGGVRTEAFF
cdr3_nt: TGTGCCAGCAGGGGGACAGGGGGCGTTAGGACTGAAGCTTTCTTT

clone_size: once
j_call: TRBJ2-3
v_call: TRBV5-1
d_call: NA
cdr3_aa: CASSVDSQGRTDTQYF
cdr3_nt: TGCGCCAGCAGCGTCGACTCCCAGGGCCGCACAGATACGCAGTATTTT

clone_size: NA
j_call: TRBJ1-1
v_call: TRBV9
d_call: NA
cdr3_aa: CASTPPTGSNTEAFF
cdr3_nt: TGTGCCAGCACCCCTCCGACAGGCTCGAACACTGAAGCTTTCTTT